This note documents a single TCR beta chain sequence. Its antigen is as yet unknown. Produced via immunoSEQ multiplex PCR; TCRdb's table is partial and in-frame only. This table holds about 1 million clones, around four fifths found once. The source of the sample is a study of shared clonotypes between healthy human individuals. The study, taken as a whole, reports: Sharing across four donors was highest in naive CD4 (roughly 5%) and lowest in memory CD8 (approximately 0.4%).

The sequence derives from a man younger than 30 in good health. Sequenced input: memory CD4+ T cells sorted from blood. Subset noted: CD45RA-negative fraction.

This CDR3 reads CASSLNSNQPQHF. DNA for the CDR3: TGTGCCAGCAGTCTAAATAGCAATCAGCCCCAGCATTTT. The chain combines TRBV25-1 with TRBJ1-5; D remains unclear. V lost 5 bases to trimming and J lost 0 bases, with 5 bases between them. Germline V gene data show CDR1 as MGHDK and CDR2 as SYGVNS. The CDR3 covers 13 residues.